A selection of T cell receptor beta chains follows, all from one sample in a study of PD-L1 blockade in urothelial cancer. The table came from immunoSEQ multiplex PCR; TCRdb's copy has only in-frame clones and leaves some out. The repertoire holds fewer than 30,000 clones, approximately 80% seen once, with around 3% in the top ten. The source material was PBMCs, sampled around atezolizumab (anti-PD-L1) treatment. These receptors were taken from a man aged 65-85 years with urothelial cancer. The conserved cysteine and the conserved F or W are not part of the CDR3 here. Clone sizes are given selectively: once, few, many, or a class where the clone is expanded.

CDR3 protein: SVTVGGKSTEAF
J gene: TRBJ1-1
clone size: NA
V gene: TRBV29-1

CDR3 protein: AIRRPGPSTDTQY
J gene: TRBJ2-3
clone size: NA
V gene: TRBV6-1

CDR3 protein: ASSYRITYNEQF
J gene: TRBJ2-1
clone size: NA
V gene: TRBV2

CDR3 protein: ASGRGLGQGNYNEQF
J gene: TRBJ2-1
clone size: NA
V gene: TRBV12-5

CDR3 protein: AIGRDSEQY
J gene: TRBJ2-7
clone size: few
V gene: TRBV10-3

CDR3 protein: AWKGLNSPLH
J gene: TRBJ1-6
clone size: NA
V gene: TRBV30

CDR3 protein: ASSLVGGSKDTQY
J gene: TRBJ2-3
clone size: NA
V gene: TRBV7-2

CDR3 protein: ASSSRVGEQY
J gene: TRBJ2-7
clone size: few
V gene: TRBV11-3

CDR3 protein: ASHRTGFTEAF
J gene: TRBJ1-1
clone size: once
V gene: TRBV25-1

CDR3 protein: ASGTQETEAF
J gene: TRBJ1-1
clone size: few
V gene: TRBV28

CDR3 protein: ASSLAHQVGTDTQY
J gene: TRBJ2-3
clone size: once
V gene: TRBV5-4

CDR3 protein: ASSATGGYGYT
J gene: TRBJ1-2
clone size: once
V gene: TRBV7-9

CDR3 protein: ASSQRSSGNSPLH
J gene: TRBJ1-6
clone size: NA
V gene: TRBV14

CDR3 protein: ASRPGGRGRGYNEQF
J gene: TRBJ2-1
clone size: NA
V gene: TRBV7-9

CDR3 protein: ASGRDRSNTGELF
J gene: TRBJ2-2
clone size: NA
V gene: TRBV25-1

CDR3 protein: ASSFRVSGLAGGIKNTGELF
J gene: TRBJ2-2
clone size: NA
V gene: TRBV7-8

CDR3 protein: ASSVEPRGSPLH
J gene: TRBJ1-6
clone size: NA
V gene: TRBV9

CDR3 protein: ASSLSGQGYT
J gene: TRBJ1-2
clone size: NA
V gene: TRBV27

CDR3 protein: ASSIRTSGSGNEQF
J gene: TRBJ2-1
clone size: NA
V gene: TRBV13

CDR3 protein: ASSSSPESGELF
J gene: TRBJ2-2
clone size: NA
V gene: TRBV7-7

CDR3 protein: ASSPQTGGYEQY
J gene: TRBJ2-7
clone size: NA
V gene: TRBV7-6

CDR3 protein: ASSPPGAGREQF
J gene: TRBJ2-1
clone size: NA
V gene: TRBV6-6